The clone carrying this T cell receptor beta chain was counted between two and nine times. This CDR3 spans 14 amino acids. Trimming left V 0 bases short and J 11 bases short, with 14 bases between. Germline CDR1 is SGHTA and CDR2 is FQGNSA. TCRdb itself ran the RT-PCR reads through MiXCR, one entry per CDR3 protein. The sample gives about 680,000 distinct CDR3 sequences, approximately 15% of which show up once; just over 3.5% is in the top ten. This chain links TRBV7-2 with TRBJ1-5; no clear D. This clonotype was sampled from a female donor in good health, serving as a healthy control. The material sequenced was memory CD4+ T cells from blood. The CDR3 is CASSLAGRTRTQHF. CDR3 nucleotide sequence: TGTGCCAGCAGCTTAGCCGGTCGGACTAGGACCCAGCATTTT.